This note documents a single T cell receptor beta chain sequence. Antigen: not known. This entry belongs to a study of graft-versus-host responses after intestinal transplantation. Study information: Anti-thymocyte globulin induction was given to all recipients, followed by tacrolimus and steroids for roughly 3 years.

V shed 0 bases, J shed 2 bases, and the junction held 11 bases outside the gene matches. This CDR3 contains 18 residues. Some clones are missing from TCRdb's copy, which holds only in-frame ones; the method was immunoSEQ multiplex PCR. There are fewer than 150,000 clones in the sample; around 94% occur only once, and around 0.16% lies in the top ten. Study-wide results and caveats: GvH clones appeared in recipient marrow, some first in ileum or blood. Patients with graft-donor T cell macrochimerism had high graft-versus-host to host-versus-graft clonal ratios in allografts.

The sample consisted of unstimulated CD4+ T cells sorted from spleen or lymph node cells, taken before intestinal transplant. The source of this sequence is a human donor who received an intestinal transplant. The chain carries TRBV5-3 and TRBJ2-1, with 7 nucleotides matching TRBD2. TRBV5-3 is identified as an open reading frame with a role that is uncertain. The CDR3 here is CARSLEGTTSAAYNEQFF. The CDR3 bases are TGTGCCAGAAGCTTGGAGGGAACCACTAGCGCGGCCTACAATGAGCAGTTCTTC.